Described below is a single T cell receptor beta chain sequence and its context. The sample comes from a study of CD8 T cells in Susac syndrome. The CDR3 has 15 amino acids. Germline V gives CDR1 SEHNR, CDR2 FQNEAQ (reference sequence). Germline trimming cut 0 bases from V and 6 bases from J; bases unmatched to any gene: 2. With random hexamers, reverse transcription was performed on about 0.5 to 1 ug of RNA. The method of amplification for TCR beta CDR3 was immunoSEQ multiplex PCR, covering 54 Vbeta and 13 Jbeta. TCRdb called the immunoSEQ multiplex PCR reads again in MiXCR, with one record for every CDR3 protein. Of over 120,000 distinct CDR3 sequences in the sample, just under 95% were seen once. In blood CD8+ and CD4+ T cells, TCR beta underwent sequencing.

Sequences were obtained from CD4+ T cells from PBMCs. V usage is TRBV7-9 and J usage is TRBJ2-1, with 10 bases that match TRBD2. The receptor was derived from a human donor with Susac syndrome. This chain's CDR3 is CASSLAAGGRNEQFF. In DNA form, the CDR3 reads TGTGCCAGCAGCTTAGCAGCGGGAGGGCGCAATGAGCAGTTCTTC.